This is a list of T cell receptor beta chains from one sample in a study of T cell repertoires in cytomegalovirus infection. Each CDR3 protein is one row after TCRdb ran MiXCR on the reads. The repertoire consists of about 100,000 distinct CDR3 sequences, with 20% to 25% occurring once and the leading ten covering 30% to 40%. Input material: CD8+ T cells from PBMCs. The receptors here all came from a human donor in good health (CMV status not recorded). Some clones in this sample may be carry-over from other donors' samples. CDR3s include the opening cysteine and the closing phenylalanine or tryptophan. D genes are given only for firm matches. The size field is filled for only some rows; it gives once, few, many or a size class.

CDR3aa: CASSSTREAAFF; CDR3nt: TGTGCCAGCAGCTCAACCAGGGAGGCAGCTTTCTTT; abundance: few; v_gene: TRBV7-9; j_gene: TRBJ1-1; d_gene: -
CDR3aa: CASLEGSSYEQYF; CDR3nt: TGTGCCAGTTTGGAAGGGAGCTCCTACGAGCAGTACTTC; abundance: -; v_gene: TRBV6-2/TRBV6-3; j_gene: TRBJ2-7; d_gene: -
CDR3aa: CASKPTGPTYEQYF; CDR3nt: TGTGCCAGCAAGCCGACAGGGCCAACCTACGAGCAGTACTTC; abundance: -; v_gene: TRBV6-1; j_gene: TRBJ2-7; d_gene: TRBD1
CDR3aa: CASRPRLAGFTDTQYF; CDR3nt: TGTGCCAGCAGGCCACGGCTAGCGGGTTTCACAGATACGCAGTATTTT; abundance: few; v_gene: TRBV27; j_gene: TRBJ2-3; d_gene: TRBD2
CDR3aa: CSVERGGYNEQFF; CDR3nt: TGCAGCGTTGAGCGGGGCGGATACAATGAGCAGTTCTTC; abundance: -; v_gene: TRBV29-1; j_gene: TRBJ2-1; d_gene: -
CDR3aa: CSAKQGPPNYGYTF; CDR3nt: TGCAGTGCGAAACAGGGACCCCCTAACTATGGCTACACCTTC; abundance: few; v_gene: TRBV20-1; j_gene: TRBJ1-2; d_gene: -
CDR3aa: CATSREGGIWEQYF; CDR3nt: TGTGCCACCAGCAGAGAGGGTGGGATATGGGAGCAGTACTTC; abundance: -; v_gene: TRBV15; j_gene: TRBJ2-7; d_gene: -
CDR3aa: CASSPPSGTSYNEQFF; CDR3nt: TGTGCCAGCAGCCCCCCTTCCGGGACTTCCTACAATGAGCAGTTCTTC; abundance: -; v_gene: TRBV9; j_gene: TRBJ2-1; d_gene: -
CDR3aa: CASSPRAQNTEAFF; CDR3nt: TGTGCCAGCAGCCCGCGGGCACAAAACACTGAAGCTTTCTTT; abundance: many; v_gene: TRBV7-6; j_gene: TRBJ1-1; d_gene: -
CDR3aa: CASSLERPSSGNTIYF; CDR3nt: TGTGCCAGCTCACTTGAGCGCCCAAGCTCTGGAAACACCATATATTTT; abundance: -; v_gene: TRBV18; j_gene: TRBJ1-3; d_gene: -